This TCR beta chain was found in a study of cytomegalovirus exposure and HLA in healthy donors. Turning to the study itself: The approximately 120 validation repertoires, a later analysis reported, used the same platform as the 666 repertoires from the first cohort. Regarding the study as a whole: Under in vitro conditions, a few CMV-associated chains were confirmed as specific for CMV antigens.

Concerning this clone: Its target is not known.

Trimming at V came to 4 bases and at J to 3 bases, leaving 18 bases not matched to a gene. CDR3 length: 19 residues. Per germline, CDR1 SGHDT and CDR2 YYEEEE. Generated by immunoSEQ multiplex PCR, the TCRdb table keeps only in-frame clones and is missing some. The sample records about 160,000 clones, approximately 86% being singletons. This clonotype was sampled from a woman under 30 in good health and CMV-seronegative. The sample consisted of PBMCs. This chain uses TRBV5-6 with TRBJ2-4; 8 bases match TRBD2. CDR3 amino acids: CASSRGIERETYGKNIQYF. The CDR3 DNA is TGTGCCAGCAGCCGTGGAATCGAGCGGGAGACGTACGGCAAAAACATTCAGTACTTC.